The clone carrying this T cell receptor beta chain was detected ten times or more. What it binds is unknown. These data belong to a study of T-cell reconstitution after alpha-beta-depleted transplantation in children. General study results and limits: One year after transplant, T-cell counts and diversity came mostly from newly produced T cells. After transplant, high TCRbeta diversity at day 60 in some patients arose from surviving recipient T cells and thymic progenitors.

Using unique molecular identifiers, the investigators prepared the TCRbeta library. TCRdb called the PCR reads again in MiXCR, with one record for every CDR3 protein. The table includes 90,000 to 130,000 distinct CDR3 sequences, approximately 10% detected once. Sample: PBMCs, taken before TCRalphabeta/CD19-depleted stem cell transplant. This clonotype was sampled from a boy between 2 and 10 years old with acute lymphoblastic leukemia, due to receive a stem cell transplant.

The CDR3 spells CASSPQETQYF. CDR3 coding DNA: TGTGCCAGCTCACCCCAAGAGACCCAGTACTTC. The chain recombines TRBV18 with TRBJ2-5; D is unclear. CDR3 size: 11 residues. Germline V CDR1 and CDR2: KGHSH, LQKENI. V lost 3 bases and J 1 base, leaving 0 bases between the germline ends.